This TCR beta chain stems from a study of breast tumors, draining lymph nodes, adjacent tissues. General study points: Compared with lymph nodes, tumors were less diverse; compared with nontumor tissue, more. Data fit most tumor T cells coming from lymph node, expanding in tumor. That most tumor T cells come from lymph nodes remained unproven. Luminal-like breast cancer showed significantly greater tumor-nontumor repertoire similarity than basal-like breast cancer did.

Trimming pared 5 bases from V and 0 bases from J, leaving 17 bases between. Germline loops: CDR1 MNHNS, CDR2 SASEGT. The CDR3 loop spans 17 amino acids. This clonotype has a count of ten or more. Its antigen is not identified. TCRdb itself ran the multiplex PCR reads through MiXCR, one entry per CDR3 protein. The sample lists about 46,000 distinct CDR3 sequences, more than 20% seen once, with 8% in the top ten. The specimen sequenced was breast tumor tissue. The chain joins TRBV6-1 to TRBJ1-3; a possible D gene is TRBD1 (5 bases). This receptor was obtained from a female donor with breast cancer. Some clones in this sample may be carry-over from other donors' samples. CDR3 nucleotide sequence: TGTGCCAGCAGTTTGATTCCGGGGCGCCTCTCTGGAAACACCATATATTTT. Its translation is CASSLIPGRLSGNTIYF.